The clone carrying this T cell receptor (beta chain) was counted only a few times. Its antigen is as yet unknown. One junction end does not reproduce the germline sequence, and a read error may be involved. This entry comes from a study of T-cell memory formation after mild COVID-19. Looking at the study overall: TCR clusters largely stayed donor specific. Findings of the study overall: A subset of responding clones appeared in pre-infection memory, suggesting cross-reactive memory joined. Researchers report contracting CD4+ clones mostly in CM and EM, with CD8+ clones in EMRA.

TCR alpha and TCR beta cDNA libraries carrying sample barcodes and UMIs came from 5'RACE with constant-segment primers. MiXCR, run by TCRdb on the 5' RACE reads, gives a single entry per CDR3 protein. The data hold about 430,000 distinct CDR3 sequences, with more than 15% observed a single time. This receptor was obtained from a man between 18 and 35 years old who had mild COVID-19 (a few samples of this study predate the infection). Cell type and time point are not known. The sample was PBMCs or a T cell subset sorted from them (not recorded which).

CDR3 sequence: CASSLEVRQGTQYF. The CDR3 coding sequence is TGTGCCAGCAGCTTAGAGGTGCGGCAAGGGACCCAGTACTTC. The chain is built from TRBV7-9 and TRBJ2-5; D gene unclear. This CDR3 is 14 amino acids long. Germline-derived CDR1 and CDR2 are SEHNR and FQNEAQ (reference sequence).